The 31 T cell receptor beta chains reported below all come from one sample, sequenced in a study of shared clonotypes between healthy human individuals. Measured with immunoSEQ multiplex PCR; TCRdb has only the in-frame clones, and not every one. Of 2,500,000 or so clones in the sample, over 85% were seen once. Input material: naive CD4+ T cells from PBMCs. Sample subset: CD45RA+ positively selected. These receptors came from a young man in good health. Some clones in this sample may be carry-over from other donors' samples.

This clone was recorded only once. Sequence at one end of the junction differs from germline and may be a read error. The rearrangement links TRBV11-2 to TRBJ2-1, with a possible D match to TRBD2 (6 bases). The CDR3 extends over 15 amino acids. Germline CDR1 SGHAT, CDR2 FQNNGV. The CDR3, as DNA: TGTGCCAGCAGATTAGGGAACTGGACTAACAATGAGCAGTTCTTC. It translates to CASRLGNWTNNEQFF.

The V gene is TRBV7-9, the J gene TRBJ2-7; D might be TRBD2 (6 bases). The V and J ends lost 3 bases and 1 base respectively, with 13 bases between them. This CDR3 contains 15 residues. In germline, CDR1 is SEHNR, CDR2 FQNEAQ (reference sequence). The CDR3 DNA sequence: TGTGCCAGCAGCTTGACGGGGGTTGGGTCCTACGAGCAGTACTTC. This sequence encodes CASSLTGVGSYEQYF.

This chain connects TRBV12-5 to TRBJ2-3, with D uncertain. The CDR3 extends over 12 amino acids. Germline CDR1 and CDR2: LGHNT and FRNRAP. The germline V and J ends were trimmed by 5 bases and 5 bases, with 8 bases remaining between them. CDR3 loop: CASGPSRDTQYF. CDR3 coding DNA: TGTGCTAGTGGTCCCTCACGAGATACGCAGTATTTT.

The chain carries TRBV30 and TRBJ2-7; no clear D gene. V lost 1 base and J 5 bases, leaving 3 bases between the germline ends. The CDR3 extends over 10 amino acids. Germline V gives CDR1 GTSNPN, CDR2 SVGIG (reference sequence). The CDR3 DNA follows: TGTGCCTGGAGTGGGAACGAGCAGTACTTC. This gives the protein CAWSGNEQYF.

This clone appeared once. The chain uses TRBV5-8 and TRBJ1-5; 8 nucleotides line up with TRBD1. The CDR3 is 17 amino acids. Germline-derived CDR1 and CDR2 are SGHTS and YDEGEE. V lost 9 bases, J lost 4 bases, and 18 bases stayed unmatched. Here the CDR3 reads CATKKPYKGTGNQPQHF. CDR3 nucleotides: TGTGCCACCAAAAAGCCCTACAAAGGGACAGGAAATCAGCCCCAGCATTTT.

The J gene is TRBJ2-7, the V gene TRBV28, with 8 bases that match TRBD2. CDR3 length: 14 amino acids. Germline lookup yields CDR1 MDHEN and CDR2 SYDVKM. The V segment lost 4 bases and the J segment 5 bases; nucleotides outside the gene matches: 7. The CDR3 spells CASSSWTSSNEQYF. CDR3 sequence (DNA): TGTGCCAGCAGTTCCTGGACTAGCAGTAACGAGCAGTACTTC.

This clone occurred once. V usage is TRBV28 and J usage is TRBJ2-7; TRBD1 matches at 10 bases. V was clipped by 5 bases and J by 5 bases; unmatched bases: 6. Germline values: CDR1 MDHEN, CDR2 SYDVKM. The CDR3 length is 14 residues. In DNA form, the CDR3 reads TGTGCCAGCAGTCCCGGGACAGGGGTTGACGAGCAGTACTTC. Translating it yields CASSPGTGVDEQYF. Variable domain in full (rest from reference TRBV28 and TRBJ2-7): DVKVTQSSRYLVKRTGEKVFLECVQDMDHENMFWYRQDPGLGLRLIYFSYDVKMKEKGDIPEGYSVSREKKERFSLILESASTNQTSMYLCASSPGTGVDEQYFGPGTRLTVT.

Remarks on this clone: Within the sample, other DNA sequences also encode this same CDR3. This chain links TRBV6-5 with TRBJ2-5, with 7 bases that match TRBD1. The germline gives CDR1 MNHEY, CDR2 SVGAGI. The CDR3 is 13 amino acids. V lost 6 bases and J lost 5; bases outside the gene matches: 6. The CDR3 spells CASRRQGVETQYF. CDR3 coding DNA: TGTGCCAGCAGGCGACAGGGCGTGGAGACCCAGTACTTC.

This chain connects TRBV6-6 to TRBJ2-1, with 7 bases fitting TRBD1. CDR3 length: 15 amino acids. V shed 6 bases and J 8 bases; nucleotides not matched to a gene: 13. Looked up from germline, CDR1 is MNHNY and CDR2 is SVGAGI (reference sequence). This chain's CDR3 is CASSTGTAPGDEQFF. The CDR3, as DNA: TGTGCCAGCAGCACCGGGACAGCCCCCGGGGATGAGCAGTTCTTC.

The chain has TRBV2 and TRBJ2-1; 14 nucleotides match TRBD2. The germline V gene has CDR1 SNHLY and CDR2 FYNNEI. With 3 bases clipped from V and 0 bases from J, the junction kept 13 bases outside the gene matches. CDR3 length: 21 amino acids. CDR3: CASSERPGTSGSIGSYNEQFF. The CDR3 DNA sequence: TGTGCCAGCAGTGAGCGCCCCGGGACTAGCGGGAGTATTGGCTCCTACAATGAGCAGTTCTTC.

The chain couples TRBV11-2 to TRBJ1-1; no clear D gene. This CDR3 is built from 12 residues. CDR1 SGHAT and CDR2 FQNNGV come from the germline V gene. The V and J ends lost 7 bases and 2 bases respectively, with 8 bases between them. This CDR3 is CASTLSNTEAFF. The CDR3 coding sequence is TGTGCCAGCACCCTATCCAACACTGAAGCTTTCTTT.

The V and J genes are TRBV5-1 and TRBJ2-1, with D unclear. Per germline, CDR1 SGHRS and CDR2 YFSETQ. This CDR3 has 16 amino acids. Deletions cut 4 bases from V and 7 bases from J, with 21 bases between. The CDR3 DNA sequence: TGCGCCAGCAGCCCCCCCCGTGATGGCCTAGGGAATGAGCAGTTCTTC. Protein sequence: CASSPPRDGLGNEQFF.

The V gene is TRBV11-2, the J gene TRBJ2-5; 14 nucleotides agree with TRBD2. Germline V CDR1 and CDR2: SGHAT, FQNNGV. The CDR3 has 19 amino acids. With V trimmed by 5 bases and J by 1 base, 12 bases remained unmatched. In DNA, the CDR3 is TGTGCCAGCAGCCCGTCGGGACTAGCGGGAGTATGGGGCCAAGAGACCCAGTACTTC. Its translation: CASSPSGLAGVWGQETQYF.

The genes are TRBV28 and TRBJ2-7, with D possibly matching TRBD1 (5 bases). Germline CDR1 is MDHEN and CDR2 is SYDVKM. CDR3 length equals 14 residues. Trimming cost V 8 bases and J 2 bases, with 16 bases left between them. CDR3 region: CASATGRVPYEQYF. The CDR3 nucleotides are TGTGCCAGCGCAACGGGCAGGGTACCCTACGAGCAGTACTTC.

The genes are TRBV27 and TRBJ2-3; D is perhaps TRBD2 (6 bases). Germline values: CDR1 MNHEY, CDR2 SMNVEV (reference sequence). Trimming cost V 5 bases and J 0 bases, with 18 bases left between them. This CDR3 region has 17 residues. CDR3 amino acids: CASSPTGTRTSTDTQYF. DNA of the CDR3: TGTGCCAGCAGTCCCACTGGGACTCGTACTAGCACAGATACGCAGTATTTT.

The chain has TRBV5-4 and TRBJ2-3, with TRBD1 identical over 8 bases. Germline trimming cut 2 bases from V and 3 bases from J; bases unmatched to any gene: 14. This CDR3 has 18 amino acids. The germline V gene encodes CDR1 SGHNT and CDR2 YYREEE (reference sequence). This CDR3 is CASSFRPDRGRLTDTQYF. Written as DNA, the CDR3 is TGTGCCAGCAGCTTTAGGCCCGACAGGGGCCGTCTTACAGATACGCAGTATTTT.

The V call is TRBV4-2, the J call TRBJ2-5; unclear D gene. The DNA end favors TRBJ2-7, so the J call may be wrong. The CDR3 is made up of 13 amino acids. Germline assignment: CDR1 LGHNA and CDR2 YNFKEQ. In nucleotides, the CDR3 is TGTGCCAGCAGCCAAGTTAGCTCCTACGAGCAGTACTTC. It codes for CASSQVSSYEQYF.

This chain uses TRBV11-1 with TRBJ2-3; D might be TRBD2 (6 bases). Germline V gene data show CDR1 as SGHAT and CDR2 as FQDESV (reference sequence). V lost 7 bases to trimming and J lost 2 bases, with 22 bases between them. CDR3 length: 17 amino acids. CDR3 region: CASNGAGRELDTDTQYF. The CDR3 coding sequence is TGTGCCAGCAATGGGGCAGGTCGGGAGTTGGACACAGATACGCAGTATTTT. Variable domain in full (rest from reference TRBV11-1 and TRBJ2-3): EAEVAQSPRYKITEKSQAVAFWCDPISGHATLYWYRQILGQGPELLVQFQDESVVDDSQLPKDRFSAERLKGVDSTLKIQPAELGDSAMYLCASNGAGRELDTDTQYFGPGTRLTVL.

The chain carries TRBV5-4 and TRBJ1-2; 9 nucleotides match TRBD1. CDR3 size: 13 residues. With 5 bases clipped from V and 4 bases from J, the junction kept 3 bases outside the gene matches. Germline-derived CDR1 and CDR2 are SGHNT and YYREEE (reference sequence). The CDR3 nucleotides are TGTGCCAGCAGTGACAGGGGGTCCTATGGCTACACCTTC. This encodes CASSDRGSYGYTF. Looking up the rest from reference TRBV5-4 and TRBJ1-2 gives the full variable domain: ETGVTQSPTHLIKTRGQQVTLRCSSQSGHNTVSWYQQALGQGPQFIFQYYREEENGRGNFPPRFSGLQFPNYSSELNVNALELDDSALYLCASSDRGSYGYTFGSGTRLTVV.

The chain couples TRBV11-3 to TRBJ2-7; D gene uncertain. Trimming shortened V by 0 bases and J by 6 bases, and 3 bases separated the two germline ends. In germline, CDR1 is SGHNT, CDR2 YENEEA. The CDR3 has 11 amino acids. The chain's CDR3 is CASSLESEQYF. The CDR3 DNA reads as TGTGCCAGCAGCTTAGAAAGCGAGCAGTACTTC.

Concerning this clone itself: Other DNA sequences in the same sample also yield this CDR3. The gene calls are TRBV7-2 and TRBJ2-7; 8 bases line up with TRBD2. The germline V gene encodes CDR1 SGHTA and CDR2 FQGNSA. The length of the CDR3 is 14 residues. With V trimmed by 2 bases and J by 2 bases, 2 bases remained unmatched. The CDR3 is CASSLLAGPYEQYF. The CDR3 coding sequence is TGTGCCAGCAGCTTACTAGCGGGCCCCTACGAGCAGTACTTC.

This clone has a single count. The chain uses TRBV5-6 and TRBJ1-2; unclear D gene. The CDR3 sequence is 14 residues long. The germline V and J ends were trimmed by 4 bases and 6 bases, with 16 bases remaining between them. Germline V lookup: CDR1 SGHDT, CDR2 YYEEEE. The CDR3 loop reads CASSPSGRVDGYTF. CDR3 DNA sequence: TGTGCCAGCAGCCCCTCGGGCCGGGTTGATGGCTACACCTTC. Based on the CDR3 plus reference TRBV5-6 and TRBJ1-2, the full variable domain is DAGVTQSPTHLIKTRGQQVTLRCSPKSGHDTVSWYQQALGQGPQFIFQYYEEEERQRGNFPDRFSGHQFPNYSSELNVNALLLGDSALYLCASSPSGRVDGYTFGSGTRLTVV.

This clone was observed once. Other DNA sequences in this specimen translate into the identical CDR3. This sequence joins TRBV5-1 and TRBJ2-5, with TRBD2 matching over 10 bases. CDR1 SGHRS and CDR2 YFSETQ come from the germline V gene. With V trimmed by 4 bases and J by 5 bases, 8 bases remained unmatched. The CDR3 runs to 15 residues. CDR3 nucleotide sequence: TGCGCCAGCAGCCTGACTAGCGGGCTCTTGGAGACCCAGTACTTC. This codes for CASSLTSGLLETQYF.

Concerning this clone itself: Other nucleotide sequences from this sample produce the same CDR3. The rearrangement links TRBV29-1 to TRBJ2-3; 8 nucleotides agree with TRBD1. After removal of 7 bases from V and 1 base from J, the junction contained 1 base not matched to a gene. The CDR3 is made up of 12 amino acids. From germline, CDR1 is SQVTM and CDR2 ANQGSEA. The DNA of the CDR3 is TGCAGCGCGACAGGGGGCACAGATACGCAGTATTTT. Translation: CSATGGTDTQYF.

The rearrangement joins TRBV7-9 to TRBJ1-4; no firm D call. Germline V gene lookup returns CDR1 SEHNR and CDR2 FQNEAQ (reference sequence). The CDR3 has 15 amino acids. V was shortened by 3 bases and J by 3 bases, with 11 bases between the two germline ends. The CDR3: CASSLGTVANEKLFF. In nucleotides, the CDR3 is TGTGCCAGCAGCTTGGGCACAGTGGCTAATGAAAAACTGTTTTTT. Drawing the rest from reference TRBV7-9 and TRBJ1-4, the complete variable domain is DTGVSQNPRHKITKRGQNVTFRCDPISEHNRLYWYRQTLGQGPEFLTYFQNEAQLEKSRLLSDRFSAERPKGSFSTLEIQRTEQGDSAMYLCASSLGTVANEKLFFGSGTQLSVL.

On this clone: The same CDR3 can be traced to other DNA sequences in this sample. The chain employs TRBV6-1 and TRBJ2-1, with 7 bases aligning to TRBD2. This CDR3 has 16 amino acids. The trim removed 4 bases at V and 1 base at J, leaving 7 bases unmatched. Germline-derived CDR1 and CDR2 are MNHNS and SASEGT. CDR3 residues: CASSGRLAESYNEQFF. The CDR3 coding sequence is TGTGCCAGCAGTGGACGTCTAGCGGAATCCTACAATGAGCAGTTCTTC.

This rearrangement joins TRBV18 to TRBJ2-1; perhaps TRBD2 as D (5 bases). Germline loops: CDR1 KGHSH, CDR2 LQKENI. The CDR3 totals 13 residues. V dropped 0 bases and J dropped 7 bases, with 7 bases sitting between them. The chain's CDR3 is CASSPPEVNEQFF. CDR3 DNA: TGTGCCAGCTCACCACCGGAGGTGAATGAGCAGTTCTTC.

The gene calls are TRBV28 and TRBJ2-5; D could derive from TRBD1 or TRBD2 (5 bases each). Trimming removed 4 bases at V and 5 bases at J, with 11 bases between. Germline CDR1 and CDR2: MDHEN and SYDVKM. This CDR3 spans 13 amino acids. The CDR3 reads CASSSPGTETQYF. DNA for the CDR3: TGTGCCAGCAGTTCCCCAGGGACGGAGACCCAGTACTTC.

This clone was picked up one time. The chain uses TRBV4-3 and TRBJ2-2; D tentatively reads TRBD1 or TRBD2 (5 bases each). CDR1 LGHNA and CDR2 YSLEER come from the germline V gene. The CDR3 length is 13 residues. V was cut by 6 bases and J by 5 bases, with 10 bases left in between. CDR3 sequence: CASRLGGTGELFF. CDR3 DNA sequence: TGCGCCAGCAGACTTGGGGGTACCGGGGAGCTGTTTTTT.

The table lists this clone with a count of one. The rearrangement links TRBV10-3 to TRBJ2-5; possibly TRBD1 for D (6 bases). With 6 bases removed from V and 1 base from J, the gap between germline ends came to 12 bases. In germline, CDR1 is ENHRY, CDR2 SYGVKD. The length of the CDR3 is 14 residues. The CDR3 loop is CAIREQGSQETQYF. CDR3 in DNA: TGTGCCATCAGGGAACAGGGTAGCCAAGAGACCCAGTACTTC.

This CDR3 is CASSRGIYNEQFF. The CDR3 DNA sequence: TGTGCCAGCAGTCGAGGGATCTACAATGAGCAGTTCTTC. This chain links TRBV28 with TRBJ2-1; TRBD2 might be the D (5 bases). Germline assignment: CDR1 MDHEN and CDR2 SYDVKM. The CDR3 is 13 residues long. Deletions cut 5 bases from V and 3 bases from J, with 8 bases between.